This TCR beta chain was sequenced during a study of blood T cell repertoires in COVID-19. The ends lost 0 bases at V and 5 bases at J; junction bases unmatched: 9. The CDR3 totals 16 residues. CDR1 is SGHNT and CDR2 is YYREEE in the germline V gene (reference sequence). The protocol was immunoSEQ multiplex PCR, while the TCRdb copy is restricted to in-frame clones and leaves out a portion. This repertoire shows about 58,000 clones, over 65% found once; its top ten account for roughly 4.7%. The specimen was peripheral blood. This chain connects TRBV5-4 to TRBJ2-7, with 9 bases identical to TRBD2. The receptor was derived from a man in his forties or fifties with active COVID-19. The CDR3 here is CASSLVSSSGMNEQYF. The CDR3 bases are TGTGCCAGCAGCTTGGTCTCGTCTAGCGGGATGAACGAGCAGTACTTC.